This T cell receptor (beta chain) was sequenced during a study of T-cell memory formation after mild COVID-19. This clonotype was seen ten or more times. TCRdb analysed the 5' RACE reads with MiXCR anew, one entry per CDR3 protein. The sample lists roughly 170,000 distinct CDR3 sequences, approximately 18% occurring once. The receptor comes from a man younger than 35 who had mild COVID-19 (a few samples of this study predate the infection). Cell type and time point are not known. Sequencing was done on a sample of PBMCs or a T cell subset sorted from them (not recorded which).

DNA of the CDR3: TGTGCCAGCAGCTTGGACGTTCTCTATGGCTACACCTTC. It codes for CASSLDVLYGYTF. V is TRBV13 and J is TRBJ1-2; D ambiguous. Between the trimmed V and J ends, which lost 3 bases and 4 bases, there was a span of 9 bases. Germline V lookup: CDR1 PRHDT, CDR2 FYEKMQ (reference sequence). The CDR3 spans 13 residues.